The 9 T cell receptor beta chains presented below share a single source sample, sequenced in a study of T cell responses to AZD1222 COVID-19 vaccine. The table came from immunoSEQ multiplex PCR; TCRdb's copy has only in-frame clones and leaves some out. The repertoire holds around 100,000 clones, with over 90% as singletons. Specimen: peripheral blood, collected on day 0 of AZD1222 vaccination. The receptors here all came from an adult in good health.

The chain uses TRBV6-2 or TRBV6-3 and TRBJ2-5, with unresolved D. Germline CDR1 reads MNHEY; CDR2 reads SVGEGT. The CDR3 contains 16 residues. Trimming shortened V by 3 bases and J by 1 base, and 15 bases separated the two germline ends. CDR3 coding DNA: TGTGCCAGCAGTTATATACGCACAGCCATCCAAGAGACCCAGTACTTC. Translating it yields CASSYIRTAIQETQYF.

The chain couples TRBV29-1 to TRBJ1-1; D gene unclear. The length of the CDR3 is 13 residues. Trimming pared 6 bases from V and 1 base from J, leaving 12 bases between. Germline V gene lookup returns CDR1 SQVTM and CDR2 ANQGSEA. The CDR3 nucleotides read TGCAGCGTCCATTCGGCGTCGAACACTGAAGCTTTCTTT. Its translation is CSVHSASNTEAFF.

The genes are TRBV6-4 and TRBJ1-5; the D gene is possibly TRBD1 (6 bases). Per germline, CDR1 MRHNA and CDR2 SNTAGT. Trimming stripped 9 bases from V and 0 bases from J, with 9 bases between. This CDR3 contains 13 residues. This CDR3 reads CARGQFSNQPQHF. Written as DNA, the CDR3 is TGTGCCAGAGGACAGTTTAGCAATCAGCCCCAGCATTTT.

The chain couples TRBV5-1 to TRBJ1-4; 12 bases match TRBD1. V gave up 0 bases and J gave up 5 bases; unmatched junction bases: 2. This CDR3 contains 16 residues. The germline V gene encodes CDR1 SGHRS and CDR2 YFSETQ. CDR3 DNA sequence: TGCGCCAGCAGCTTGGCTGGGACAGGGGGCAATGAAAAACTGTTTTTT. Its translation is CASSLAGTGGNEKLFF.

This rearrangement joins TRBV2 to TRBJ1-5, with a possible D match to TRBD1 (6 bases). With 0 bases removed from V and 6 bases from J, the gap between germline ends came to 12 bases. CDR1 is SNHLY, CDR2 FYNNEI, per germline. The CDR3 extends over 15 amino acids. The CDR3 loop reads CASSEAGGAGQPQHF. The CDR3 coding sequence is TGTGCCAGCAGTGAAGCGGGGGGGGCAGGTCAGCCCCAGCATTTT.

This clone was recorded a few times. The CDR3: CAWSVRETQYF. The CDR3 DNA reads TGTGCCTGGAGTGTAAGAGAGACCCAGTACTTC. The J gene is TRBJ2-5, the V gene TRBV30; unclear D gene. This CDR3 spans 11 amino acids. From germline, CDR1 is GTSNPN and CDR2 SVGIG (reference sequence). V was pared by 0 bases and J by 4 bases, with 3 bases between.

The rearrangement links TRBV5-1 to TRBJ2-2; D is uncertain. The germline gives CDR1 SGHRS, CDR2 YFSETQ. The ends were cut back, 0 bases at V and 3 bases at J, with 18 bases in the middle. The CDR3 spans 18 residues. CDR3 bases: TGCGCCAGCAGCTTGGTTGGTAGGGTTGGTCGTGACACCGGGGAGCTGTTTTTT. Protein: CASSLVGRVGRDTGELFF.

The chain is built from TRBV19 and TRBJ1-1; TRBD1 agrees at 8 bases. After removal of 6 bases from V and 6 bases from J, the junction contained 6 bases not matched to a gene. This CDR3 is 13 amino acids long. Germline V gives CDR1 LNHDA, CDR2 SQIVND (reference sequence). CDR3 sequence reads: CASRNDRGAEAFF. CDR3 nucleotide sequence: TGTGCCAGTAGAAATGACAGGGGCGCTGAAGCTTTCTTT.

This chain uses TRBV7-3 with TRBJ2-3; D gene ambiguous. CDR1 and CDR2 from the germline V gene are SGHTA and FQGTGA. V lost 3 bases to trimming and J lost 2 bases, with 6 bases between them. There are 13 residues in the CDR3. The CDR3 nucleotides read TGTGCCAGCAGCTTTACCCCCACAGATACGCAGTATTTT. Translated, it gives CASSFTPTDTQYF.